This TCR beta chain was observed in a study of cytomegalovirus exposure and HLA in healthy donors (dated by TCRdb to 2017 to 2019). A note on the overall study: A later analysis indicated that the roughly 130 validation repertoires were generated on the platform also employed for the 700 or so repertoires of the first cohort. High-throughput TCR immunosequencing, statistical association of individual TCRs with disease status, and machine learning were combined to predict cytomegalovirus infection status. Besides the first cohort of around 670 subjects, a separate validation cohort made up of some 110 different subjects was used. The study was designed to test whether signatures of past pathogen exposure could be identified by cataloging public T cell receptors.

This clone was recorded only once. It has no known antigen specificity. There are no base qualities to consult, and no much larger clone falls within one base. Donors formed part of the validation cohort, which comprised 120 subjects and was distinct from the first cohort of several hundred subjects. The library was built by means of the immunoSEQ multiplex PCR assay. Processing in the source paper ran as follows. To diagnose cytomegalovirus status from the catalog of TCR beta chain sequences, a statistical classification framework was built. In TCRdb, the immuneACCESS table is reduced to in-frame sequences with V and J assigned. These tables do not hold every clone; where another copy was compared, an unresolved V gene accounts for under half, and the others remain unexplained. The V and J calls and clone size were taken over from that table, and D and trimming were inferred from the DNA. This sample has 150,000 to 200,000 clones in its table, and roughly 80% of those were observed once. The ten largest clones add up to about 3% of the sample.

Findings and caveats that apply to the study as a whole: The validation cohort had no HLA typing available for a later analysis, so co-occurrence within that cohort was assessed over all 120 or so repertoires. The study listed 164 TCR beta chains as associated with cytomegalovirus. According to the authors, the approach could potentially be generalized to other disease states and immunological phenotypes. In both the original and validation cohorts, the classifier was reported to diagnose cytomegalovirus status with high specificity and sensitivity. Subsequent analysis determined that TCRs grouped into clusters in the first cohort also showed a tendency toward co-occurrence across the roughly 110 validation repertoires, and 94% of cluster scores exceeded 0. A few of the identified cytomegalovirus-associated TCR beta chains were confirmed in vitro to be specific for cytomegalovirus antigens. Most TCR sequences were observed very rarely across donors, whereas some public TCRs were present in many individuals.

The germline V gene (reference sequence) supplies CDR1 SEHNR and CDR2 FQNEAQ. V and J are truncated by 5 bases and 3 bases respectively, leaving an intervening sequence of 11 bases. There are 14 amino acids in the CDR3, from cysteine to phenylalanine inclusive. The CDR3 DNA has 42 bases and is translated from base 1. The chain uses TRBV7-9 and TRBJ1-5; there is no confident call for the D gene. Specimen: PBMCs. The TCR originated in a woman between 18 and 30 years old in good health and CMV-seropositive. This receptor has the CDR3 CASSHSGFNQPQHF. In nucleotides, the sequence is TGTGCCAGCAGCCATTCAGGATTCAATCAGCCCCAGCATTTT.